What follows are 28 T cell receptor beta chains derived from one specimen sequenced in a study of blood T cell repertoires in COVID-19. The repertoire was sequenced with immunoSEQ multiplex PCR; TCRdb's copy has only in-frame clones and lacks some. Here the sample spans 140,000 to 150,000 clones, around four fifths being singletons. Specimen: peripheral blood. These receptors were obtained from a middle-aged woman with active or convalescent COVID-19.

This chain uses TRBV28 with TRBJ2-7, with D tentatively TRBD2 (5 bases). The CDR3 runs 15 residues. The V end lost 3 bases, the J end lost 6 bases, and 18 bases lay between the germline ends. Germline V gives CDR1 MDHEN, CDR2 SYDVKM. The CDR3 sequence is CASSFRLRARGEQYF. The CDR3 DNA reads TGTGCCAGCAGTTTCCGTTTAAGGGCACGGGGCGAGCAGTACTTC.

The chain couples TRBV6-5 to TRBJ2-3, with D tentatively TRBD1 (6 bases). This CDR3 is built from 15 residues. Trimming pared 11 bases from V and 0 bases from J, leaving 18 bases between. Germline assignment: CDR1 MNHEY and CDR2 SVGAGI. CDR3 in DNA: TGTGCCGGCGCCAAGGGGGTATCTAGCACAGATACGCAGTATTTT. It encodes CAGAKGVSSTDTQYF.

V and J are TRBV29-1 and TRBJ2-5; 7 bases are a match to TRBD2. CDR1 and CDR2 from the germline V gene are SQVTM and ANQGSEA. This CDR3 region has 15 residues. V was pared by 5 bases and J by 0 bases, with 9 bases of the junction left unmatched. The CDR3 DNA is TGCAGCGTTAAGTCGACTAGCAGGTACCAAGAGACCCAGTACTTC. Protein product: CSVKSTSRYQETQYF.

CDR3 loop: CASSLRGSTGNTIYF. The CDR3 DNA reads TGTGCCAGCAGCTTAAGGGGTTCTACTGGAAACACCATATATTTT. The chain employs TRBV11-3 and TRBJ1-3; a possible D gene is TRBD1 (5 bases). V lost 2 bases and J lost 2, with 10 bases in between. The CDR3 contains 15 residues. Germline-derived CDR1 and CDR2 are SGHNT and YENEEA.

The V gene is TRBV28, the J gene TRBJ2-7; 7 bases agree with TRBD2. V shed 3 bases and J 2 bases; nucleotides not matched to a gene: 7. The CDR3 runs to 15 residues. The germline V gene encodes CDR1 MDHEN and CDR2 SYDVKM. The CDR3 protein is CASSLKLAPTYEQYF. In nucleotides, the CDR3 is TGTGCCAGCAGTTTGAAACTAGCGCCTACCTACGAGCAGTACTTC.

The V gene is TRBV12-5, the J gene TRBJ1-2; D gene uncertain. V lost 1 base, J lost 7 bases, and 10 bases lay in between. The CDR3 is 13 residues long. CDR1 and CDR2 from the germline V gene are LGHNT and FRNRAP. Written as DNA, the CDR3 is TGTGCTAGTGGTTTGGCCGGGTCGGGTGGCTACACCTTC. It yields the protein CASGLAGSGGYTF.

The gene calls are TRBV5-1 and TRBJ1-3; a weak D match, TRBD1 (5 bases). This CDR3 is 15 amino acids long. The V end lost 4 bases, the J end lost 1 base, and 12 bases lay between the germline ends. Germline V lookup: CDR1 SGHRS, CDR2 YFSETQ. As DNA, the CDR3 is TGCGCCAGCAGCCCCCAGACAGAATCTGGAAACACCATATATTTT. Its translation is CASSPQTESGNTIYF.

This sequence joins TRBV27 and TRBJ2-7; TRBD2 is a possible D gene (5 bases). CDR3 length: 13 amino acids. Germline loops: CDR1 MNHEY, CDR2 SMNVEV (reference sequence). Trimming removed 6 bases from V and 3 bases from J, with 12 bases in between. CDR3 residues: CASRGSGFYEQYF. DNA for the CDR3: TGTGCCAGCAGGGGGAGCGGTTTCTACGAGCAGTACTTC.

The rearrangement links TRBV28 to TRBJ2-7; possible D gene TRBD1, 5 bases. This CDR3 has 14 amino acids. V shed 5 bases and J shed 4 bases, with 15 bases lying between them. Germline values: CDR1 MDHEN, CDR2 SYDVKM. The CDR3 sequence: CASSIRDHGYEQYF. CDR3 DNA: TGTGCCAGCAGTATCAGGGATCACGGTTACGAGCAGTACTTC.

This clone showed up just once. The rearrangement joins TRBV11-2 to TRBJ2-2; 9 nucleotides align to TRBD1. The ends lost 2 bases at V and 7 bases at J; junction bases unmatched: 5. CDR1 and CDR2 from the germline V gene are SGHAT and FQNNGV. The CDR3 totals 15 residues. This chain's CDR3 is CASSLRDRAVGELFF. The CDR3 nucleotides are TGTGCCAGCAGCTTAAGGGACAGGGCGGTCGGGGAGCTGTTTTTT.

The V call is TRBV28, the J call TRBJ1-1, with 9 bases fitting TRBD1. The germline gives CDR1 MDHEN, CDR2 SYDVKM. V dropped 2 bases and J dropped 3; count of bases not matched to a gene: 7. This CDR3 has 16 amino acids. The CDR3 loop reads CASSLTPGQGYTEAFF. The CDR3 region has the DNA TGTGCCAGCAGTTTAACCCCGGGACAGGGTTACACTGAAGCTTTCTTT.

The chain joins TRBV27 to TRBJ1-6; a possible D gene is TRBD1 (5 bases). V lost 6 bases, J lost 7 bases, and 13 bases lay in between. The germline V gene has CDR1 MNHEY and CDR2 SMNVEV (reference sequence). The CDR3 extends over 14 amino acids. In nucleotides, the CDR3 is TGTGCCAGCAGGGCGGGGAAGGGGAATTCACCCCTCCACTTT. Residues: CASRAGKGNSPLHF.

The CDR3: CASSGHGNQPQHF. The CDR3 DNA reads TGCGCCAGCAGCGGACACGGGAATCAGCCCCAGCATTTT. V and J are TRBV10-2 and TRBJ1-5; D possibly corresponds to TRBD1 (5 bases). Germline CDR1 reads WSHSY; CDR2 reads SAAADI. This CDR3 has 13 amino acids. Trimming took off 6 bases at V and 4 bases at J, with 10 bases between the two ends.

The rearrangement joins TRBV4-2 to TRBJ2-2; a weak D match, TRBD2 (5 bases). The V gene lost 0 bases and the J gene lost 4 bases, with 12 bases spanning the gap. Germline V gene sequence: CDR1 LGHNA, CDR2 YNFKEQ. The CDR3 covers 16 residues. The CDR3 loop reads CASSQEKRYLTGELFF. The CDR3 bases are TGTGCCAGCAGCCAAGAGAAGCGGTACCTCACCGGGGAGCTGTTTTTT.

J is TRBJ1-5 and V is TRBV19; no reliable D call. Per the germline V gene, CDR1 is LNHDA and CDR2 is SQIVND (reference sequence). V dropped 6 bases and J dropped 8 bases, with 11 bases sitting between them. The CDR3 is 12 amino acids. For the CDR3, the DNA is TGTGCCAGTAGCCAAGAGCCTAAGCCCCAGCATTTT. Translation: CASSQEPKPQHF.

This chain links TRBV15 with TRBJ1-2; D is uncertain. Trimming left V 0 bases short and J 4 bases short, with 9 bases between. CDR1 is LNHNV and CDR2 is YYDKDF in the germline V gene (reference sequence). The CDR3 spans 14 residues. CDR3 sequence: CATSRDSQSYGYTF. The CDR3 bases are TGTGCCACCAGCAGAGATAGCCAGAGCTATGGCTACACCTTC.

This clone was detected a few times. The chain uses TRBV21-1 and TRBJ2-2; the DNA was not used to check the table's D call, TRBD1. TRBV21-1 is an annotated pseudogene. The CDR3 length is 20 residues. DNA of the CDR3: TGTGCCAGCAGCAAAGCGCGGGGGACAGGGGCGAACTTTGGCACCGGGGAGCTGTTTTTT. Translated: CASSKARGTGANFGTGELFF.

Written as DNA, the CDR3 is TGTGCCAGCAGTGAAAAGAGGTCCCCCTACGAGCAGTACTTC. Its translation: CASSEKRSPYEQYF. The V call is TRBV6-1, the J call TRBJ2-7; no reliable D call. Germline-derived CDR1 and CDR2 are MNHNS and SASEGT. The V end was cut by 2 bases, the J end by 2 bases, with 10 bases between. This CDR3 has 14 amino acids.

The gene calls are TRBV27 and TRBJ2-7, with D perhaps matching TRBD1 (5 bases). CDR3 length: 15 amino acids. Trimming pared 4 bases from V and 2 bases from J, leaving 15 bases between. CDR1 is MNHEY and CDR2 is SMNVEV in the germline V gene (reference sequence). The CDR3 bases are TGTGCCAGCAGTTCCCAGCTTGGGGCCACCTACGAGCAGTACTTC. This codes for CASSSQLGATYEQYF.

J is TRBJ1-1 and V is TRBV5-6; D ambiguous. Germline-derived CDR1 and CDR2 are SGHDT and YYEEEE. This CDR3 comprises 14 residues. V lost 5 bases, J lost 1 base, and 12 bases lay in between. CDR3 protein: CASSHYSWNTEAFF. The CDR3 region has the DNA TGTGCCAGCAGTCACTATTCGTGGAACACTGAAGCTTTCTTT.

The V call is TRBV12-3 or TRBV12-4, the J call TRBJ2-7, with D perhaps matching TRBD1 (6 bases). The CDR3 contains 13 residues. V lost 6 bases and J 3 bases, leaving 12 bases between the germline ends. CDR3 amino acids: CASSPGHGYEQYF. CDR3 bases: TGTGCCAGCAGCCCGGGACATGGCTACGAGCAGTACTTC.

The J gene is TRBJ2-2, the V gene TRBV3-1 (or the pseudogene TRBV3-2), with TRBD2 matching 7 bases. Losses at the gene ends were 4 bases for V and 6 bases for J; bases not matched to a gene: 8. The CDR3 spans 15 residues. CDR1 and CDR2 from the germline V gene are LGHDT and YNNKEL (reference sequence). In nucleotides, the CDR3 is TGTGCCAGCAGCCCCTGGGCGGGAGTGGCCGGGGAGCTGTTTTTT. Translation: CASSPWAGVAGELFF.

V is TRBV5-6 and J is TRBJ1-6; D not certain. Germline CDR1 is SGHDT and CDR2 is YYEEEE. The V and J ends lost 4 bases and 7 bases respectively, with 15 bases between them. The CDR3 extends over 15 amino acids. The CDR3 bases are TGTGCCAGCAGCCGCGGAAGCGTTTTAAATTCACCCCTCCACTTT. Residues: CASSRGSVLNSPLHF.

The chain is built from TRBV29-1 and TRBJ2-5; TRBD2 matches at 7 bases. The CDR3 covers 13 residues. Germline CDR1 is SQVTM and CDR2 is ANQGSEA. J gave up 2 bases and V 6 bases, and 6 bases lay outside the gene matches. CDR3 residues: CSVLNGGQETQYF. The DNA of the CDR3 is TGCAGCGTCCTCAACGGGGGGCAAGAGACCCAGTACTTC.

The V gene is TRBV15, the J gene TRBJ1-1; a weak D match, TRBD1 (6 bases). CDR1 is LNHNV and CDR2 is YYDKDF in the germline V gene (reference sequence). V was clipped by 0 bases and J by 10 bases, with 15 bases between them. The CDR3 has 14 amino acids. The CDR3 loop reads CATSRDFSGTPAFF. Here the CDR3 DNA reads TGTGCCACCAGCAGAGATTTTTCGGGGACACCAGCTTTCTTT.

This clone was seen a few times. For the CDR3, the DNA is TGTGCCAGCAGTCTACAGGGTAATTCACCCCTCCACTTT. This sequence encodes CASSLQGNSPLHF. This chain connects TRBV12-3 or TRBV12-4 to TRBJ1-6; perhaps TRBD1 as D (6 bases). Deletions cut 5 bases from V and 6 bases from J, with 8 bases between. The CDR3 is 13 amino acids.

The rearrangement joins TRBV4-3 to TRBJ2-5; D possibly corresponds to TRBD1 (6 bases). Germline CDR1 reads LGHNA; CDR2 reads YSLEER. Between the trimmed V and J ends, which lost 1 base and 1 base, there was a span of 13 bases. CDR3 length: 16 amino acids. This chain's CDR3 is CASSQAPQGTQETQYF. For the CDR3, the DNA is TGCGCCAGCAGCCAAGCCCCACAGGGTACCCAAGAGACCCAGTACTTC.

This clone was found once. The chain has TRBV19 and TRBJ2-6; 10 bases align to TRBD1. The CDR3 has 19 residues. V trimming: 2 bases; J trimming: 1 base; junction bases outside the gene matches: 8. Germline assignment: CDR1 LNHDA and CDR2 SQIVND (reference sequence). The CDR3, as DNA: TGTGCCAGTAGTATACAGCCTGGGACAGGGGTTTCTGGGGCCAACGTCCTGACTTTC. Its protein is CASSIQPGTGVSGANVLTF. The variable domain in full, completed from reference TRBV19 and TRBJ2-6, reads DGGITQSPKYLFRKEGQNVTLSCEQNLNHDAMYWYRQDPGQGLRLIYYSQIVNDFQKGDIAEGYSVSREKKESFPLTVTSAQKNPTAFYLCASSIQPGTGVSGANVLTFGAGSRLTVL.